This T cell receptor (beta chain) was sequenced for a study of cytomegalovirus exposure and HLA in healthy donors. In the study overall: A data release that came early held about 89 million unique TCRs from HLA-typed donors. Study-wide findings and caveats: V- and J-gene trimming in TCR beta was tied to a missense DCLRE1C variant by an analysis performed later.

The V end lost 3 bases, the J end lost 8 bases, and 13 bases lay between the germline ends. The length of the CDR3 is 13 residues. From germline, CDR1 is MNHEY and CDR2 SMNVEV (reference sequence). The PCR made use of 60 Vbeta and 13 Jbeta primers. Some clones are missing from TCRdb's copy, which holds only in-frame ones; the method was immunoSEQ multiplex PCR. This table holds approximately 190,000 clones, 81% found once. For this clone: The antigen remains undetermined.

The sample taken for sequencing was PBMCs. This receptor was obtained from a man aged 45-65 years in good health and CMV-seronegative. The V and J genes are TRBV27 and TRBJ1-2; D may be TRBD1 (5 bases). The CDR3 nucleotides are TGTGCCAGCAGTTTGGAGGGGAAAGGGGGCTACACCTTC. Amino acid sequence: CASSLEGKGGYTF.